The sequence of this TCR beta chain was determined in a study of PD-L1 blockade in urothelial cancer. Time point noted: pretreatment peripheral blood. This CDR3 is built from 16 residues. V lost 3 bases to trimming and J lost 2 bases, with 14 bases between them. CDR1 is MNHEY, CDR2 SMNVEV, per germline (reference sequence). Repertoires were generated with immunoSEQ multiplex PCR, while TCRdb's copy carries only in-frame clones and drops some. The sample has roughly 120,000 clones, approximately 88% seen once. The origin of this receptor is a man between 50 and 59 years old with urothelial cancer. J is TRBJ2-1 and V is TRBV27; the D gene is possibly TRBD2 (6 bases). The sequences come from PBMCs, collected around atezolizumab (anti-PD-L1) treatment. The CDR3 spells CASSFFSGSPYNEQFF. The CDR3 coding sequence is TGTGCCAGCAGTTTTTTTAGCGGAAGCCCCTACAATGAGCAGTTCTTC.